This entry concerns a single TCR beta chain. No antigen is known for it. A junction end diverges from the germline sequence, so it may reflect a read error. The sample originates from a study of post-analysis software for immune sequencing data. Broader study findings: Patients used roughly five TRBV segments, including TRBV5-6, TRBV5-1 and TRBV20-1, more often than controls.

TCR beta libraries were prepared from cDNA with unique molecular identifiers. TCRdb passed the PCR reads through MiXCR, listing each CDR3 protein once. Of almost 700,000 distinct CDR3 sequences listed, more than 50% are singletons. This CDR3 contains 16 residues. Germline loops: CDR1 DFQATT, CDR2 SNEGSKA (reference sequence). This TCR was recovered from a girl aged 2-10 years with multiple sclerosis. The material sequenced was blood. The chain joins TRBV20-1 to TRBJ1-1; a weak D match, TRBD1 (5 bases). CDR3 loop: CSVRDPGWGMNTEAFF. Written as DNA, the CDR3 is TGCAGTGTTAGAGATCCAGGGTGGGGAATGAACACTGAAGCTTTCTTT.